Following are 10 T cell receptor beta chains from one sample sequenced in a study of OX40 agonist ivuxolimab in advanced cancers. The repertoire was sequenced with immunoSEQ multiplex PCR; TCRdb's copy has only in-frame clones and lacks some. The sample shows roughly 75,000 clones, approximately 90% of them seen only once. The sample in question was CD4+ or CD8+ T cells sorted from blood, obtained in a trial of the OX40 agonist ivuxolimab. Every receptor here comes from an adult with an advanced solid tumor such as melanoma, head and neck, liver or kidney cancer.

The chain uses TRBV28 and TRBJ1-6; D not resolved. Germline CDR1 MDHEN, CDR2 SYDVKM. V lost 8 bases, J lost 2 bases, and 13 bases lay in between. CDR3 length: 15 amino acids. The CDR3 here is CASGSPVAYNSPLHF. The CDR3 DNA reads TGTGCCAGCGGTTCTCCAGTAGCCTATAATTCACCCCTCCACTTT.

The chain has TRBV5-1 and TRBJ1-1; D is ambiguous. Germline V lookup: CDR1 SGHRS, CDR2 YFSETQ. The germline V and J ends were trimmed by 0 bases and 4 bases, with 10 bases remaining between them. There are 14 residues in the CDR3. This chain's CDR3 is CASSLGGPFTEAFF. Here the CDR3 DNA reads TGCGCCAGCAGCTTGGGCGGACCTTTCACTGAAGCTTTCTTT. Looking up the rest from reference TRBV5-1 and TRBJ1-1 gives the full variable domain: KAGVTQTPRYLIKTRGQQVTLSCSPISGHRSVSWYQQTPGQGLQFLFEYFSETQRNKGNFPGRFSGRQFSNSRSEMNVSTLELGDSALYLCASSLGGPFTEAFFGQGTRLTVV.

The V and J genes are TRBV6-5 and TRBJ2-7; possibly TRBD1 or TRBD2 for D (5 bases each). The CDR3 spans 14 residues. Germline V gives CDR1 MNHEY, CDR2 SVGAGI. Trimming removed 6 bases at V and 2 bases at J, with 14 bases between. The CDR3 region is CASSLGAGTYEQYF. The CDR3 DNA is TGTGCCAGCAGCCTTGGGGCGGGTACCTACGAGCAGTACTTC.

This rearrangement joins TRBV7-6 to TRBJ1-5; maybe TRBD1 (6 bases). The CDR3 has 15 amino acids. Germline-derived CDR1 and CDR2 are SGHVS and FNYEAQ. V shed 1 base and J shed 5 bases, with 12 bases lying between them. The CDR3 DNA is TGTGCCAGCAGCTTAGTTGGGGGCGGGGATCAGCCCCAGCATTTT. Its protein product is CASSLVGGGDQPQHF.

This CDR3 reads CASSLSQGTAAQHF. The CDR3 DNA reads as TGTGCCAGCAGTTTATCACAGGGGACGGCGGCCCAGCATTTT. The chain joins TRBV28 to TRBJ1-5; 7 positions agree with TRBD1. CDR3 length: 14 residues. Germline V CDR1 and CDR2: MDHEN, SYDVKM. V shed 1 base, J shed 11 bases, and the junction held 8 bases outside the gene matches. Full variable domain (outside the CDR3, taken from reference TRBV28 and TRBJ1-5): DVKVTQSSRYLVKRTGEKVFLECVQDMDHENMFWYRQDPGLGLRLIYFSYDVKMKEKGDIPEGYSVSREKKERFSLILESASTNQTSMYLCASSLSQGTAAQHFGDGTRLSIL.

V and J are TRBV5-1 and TRBJ1-4; D is undetermined. This CDR3 is 16 amino acids long. Trimming pared 7 bases from V and 2 bases from J, leaving 18 bases between. Germline V gene sequence: CDR1 SGHRS, CDR2 YFSETQ. The CDR3 region is CASPVTQSQTNEKLFF. Written as DNA, the CDR3 is TGCGCCAGCCCTGTGACCCAGTCGCAGACTAATGAAAAACTGTTTTTT.

This clone was picked up one time. This sequence joins TRBV7-3 and TRBJ1-3; TRBD1 matches at 9 bases. V trimming: 5 bases; J trimming: 4 bases; junction bases outside the gene matches: 3. The CDR3 sequence is 14 residues long. Germline values: CDR1 SGHTA, CDR2 FQGTGA. The CDR3 sequence is CASSQGQGGNTIYF. The CDR3 nucleotides are TGTGCCAGCAGCCAGGGACAGGGAGGAAACACCATATATTTT.

The chain joins TRBV7-9 to TRBJ2-2, with 11 bases fitting TRBD2. CDR1 and CDR2 from the germline V gene are SEHNR and FQNEAQ (reference sequence). V was clipped by 7 bases and J by 4 bases; unmatched bases: 8. The length of the CDR3 is 16 residues. Written as DNA, the CDR3 is TGTGCCAGCACCCAATCCGGGACTAGCGGCACCGGGGAGCTGTTTTTT. Translating gives CASTQSGTSGTGELFF.

The rearrangement uses TRBV11-3 and TRBJ1-2; a possible D gene is TRBD1 (5 bases). Trimming took 6 bases from V and 4 from J, leaving 12 bases between them. There are 13 residues in the CDR3. Germline-derived CDR1 and CDR2 are SGHNT and YENEEA. CDR3 in amino acids: CASSLVGGYGYTF. The CDR3 region has the DNA TGTGCCAGCAGTCTGGTGGGGGGCTATGGCTACACCTTC.

The chain is built from TRBV6-5 and TRBJ2-5; 13 bases align to TRBD2. The V and J ends lost 5 bases and 4 bases, in that order; junction bases with no gene match: 1. The CDR3 covers 14 residues. Germline lookup yields CDR1 MNHEY and CDR2 SVGAGI. As DNA, the CDR3 is TGTGCCAGCAGTCGACTAGCGGGAGGAGAGACCCAGTACTTC. Encoded protein: CASSRLAGGETQYF.